These 24 T cell receptor beta chains share one sample of origin, sequenced in a study of siplizumab effects on memory and regulatory T cells. Measured with immunoSEQ multiplex PCR; TCRdb has only the in-frame clones, and not every one. The repertoire holds 37,000 or so clones, with about 90% as singletons. Material: naive CD4+ T cells sorted from blood. These TCRs come from a human donor in good health.

In this sample, this clone turned up once. This chain uses TRBV4-1 with TRBJ2-6; D perhaps matches TRBD1 (6 bases). The CDR3 has 18 residues. CDR1 and CDR2 (germline): MGHRA, YSYEKL. V lost 1 base and J lost 0, with 13 bases in between. CDR3 nucleotides: TGCGCCAGCAGCCAAGTTACTACAGGGATCTCTGGGGCCAACGTCCTGACTTTC. Its protein is CASSQVTTGISGANVLTF.

Comments on this clone: The sample has other DNA sequences that encode this CDR3 too. The chain couples TRBV18 to TRBJ2-3; no firm D call. Germline V gene sequence: CDR1 KGHSH, CDR2 LQKENI. The CDR3 covers 13 residues. The V end was cut by 3 bases, the J end by 0 bases, with 4 bases between. CDR3 in amino acids: CASSPPSTDTQYF. The CDR3 DNA sequence: TGTGCCAGCTCACCTCCTAGCACAGATACGCAGTATTTT.

This chain uses TRBV23-1 with TRBJ1-2; 7 bases map to TRBD1. TRBV23-1 falls under the ORF class, with uncertain function. This CDR3 spans 14 amino acids. V was clipped by 4 bases and J by 7 bases; unmatched bases: 9. As DNA, the CDR3 is TGCGCCAGCAGTCCTACCCACAGGGGACCTGGCTACACCTTC. Translated, it gives CASSPTHRGPGYTF.

The chain uses TRBV7-3 and TRBJ2-3, with D perhaps given as TRBD1 or TRBD2 (6 bases each). V was trimmed by 6 bases and J by 2 bases, leaving 15 bases between them. The CDR3 runs to 15 residues. Germline V gives CDR1 SGHTA, CDR2 FQGTGA. This chain's CDR3 is CASSRGLGATDTQYF. The CDR3 coding sequence is TGTGCCAGCAGTCGGGGGCTGGGGGCCACAGATACGCAGTATTTT. The entire variable domain, with the rest obtained from reference TRBV7-3 and TRBJ2-3, is as follows: GAGVSQTPSNKVTEKGKYVELRCDPISGHTALYWYRQSLGQGPEFLIYFQGTGAADDSGLPNDRFFAVRPEGSVSTLKIQRTERGDSAVYLCASSRGLGATDTQYFGPGTRLTVL.

The genes are TRBV5-1 and TRBJ1-1; D unclear. Per germline, CDR1 SGHRS and CDR2 YFSETQ. The CDR3 totals 15 residues. Trimming pared 0 bases from V and 2 bases from J, leaving 11 bases between. CDR3 residues: CASSLAASSNTEAFF. CDR3 bases: TGCGCCAGCAGCTTGGCCGCATCCTCAAACACTGAAGCTTTCTTT.

V and J are TRBV6-5 and TRBJ1-1; D not certain. The CDR3 is 13 residues long. The V and J ends lost 0 bases and 7 bases respectively, with 9 bases between them. Germline V gives CDR1 MNHEY, CDR2 SVGAGI. The CDR3 sequence: CASSYSEGGEAFF. Here the CDR3 DNA reads TGTGCCAGCAGTTACTCTGAGGGTGGTGAAGCTTTCTTT.

The rearrangement uses TRBV25-1 and TRBJ2-7, with 8 bases that match TRBD1. The germline V gene has CDR1 MGHDK and CDR2 SYGVNS. The CDR3 sequence is 15 residues long. The trim removed 2 bases at V and 7 bases at J, leaving 10 bases unmatched. The CDR3 loop is CASSEPDRGAGEQYF. The CDR3 region has the DNA TGTGCCAGCAGTGAACCAGACAGGGGCGCGGGGGAGCAGTACTTC.

The chain carries TRBV5-6 and TRBJ1-1; perhaps TRBD1 as D (5 bases). Trimming cost V 0 bases and J 0 bases, with 12 bases left between them. Germline CDR1 is SGHDT and CDR2 is YYEEEE. The CDR3 runs to 16 residues. CDR3 in amino acids: CASSLAGRGMNTEAFF. In DNA form, the CDR3 reads TGTGCCAGCAGCTTGGCCGGGCGGGGGATGAACACTGAAGCTTTCTTT. Supplemented by reference TRBV5-6 and TRBJ1-1, the full variable domain reads DAGVTQSPTHLIKTRGQQVTLRCSPKSGHDTVSWYQQALGQGPQFIFQYYEEEERQRGNFPDRFSGHQFPNYSSELNVNALLLGDSALYLCASSLAGRGMNTEAFFGQGTRLTVV.

The chain couples TRBV6-1 to TRBJ2-2, with D possibly TRBD1 on 5 matching bases. CDR3 length: 13 amino acids. Germline V gene data show CDR1 as MNHNS and CDR2 as SASEGT. Deletions cut 2 bases from V and 7 bases from J, with 8 bases between. The CDR3 coding sequence is TGTGCCAGCAGTGAAATAGGGGTCGGGGAGCTGTTTTTT. Translating gives CASSEIGVGELFF.

This clone showed up just once. The chain joins TRBV15 to TRBJ2-3; the D is unclear. From germline, CDR1 is LNHNV and CDR2 YYDKDF (reference sequence). The CDR3 has 14 residues. Between the trimmed V and J ends, which lost 0 bases and 2 bases, there was a span of 6 bases. CDR3 protein: CATSRDSYTDTQYF. The CDR3, as DNA: TGTGCCACCAGCAGAGACAGTTACACAGATACGCAGTATTTT.

A remark on this clone: The junction departs from germline at one end; a sequencing error may be responsible. This chain links TRBV7-2 with TRBJ2-1, with 10 nucleotides matching TRBD2. The V gene's germline CDR1 is SGHTA and CDR2 FQGNSA. This CDR3 contains 14 residues. CDR3 loop: CASSLAGEYNEQFF. Written as DNA, the CDR3 is TGTGCCAGCAGCCTAGCGGGGGAGTACAATGAGCAGTTCTTC.

This rearrangement joins TRBV14 to TRBJ2-3, with 7 bases that match TRBD2. The V and J ends lost 1 base and 1 base, in that order; junction bases with no gene match: 5. Looked up from germline, CDR1 is SGHDN and CDR2 is FVKESK. The CDR3 runs to 16 residues. The CDR3 nucleotides are TGTGCCAGCAGCCAAGTGCGGGACTACCGCACAGATACGCAGTATTTT. This encodes CASSQVRDYRTDTQYF.

The V and J genes are TRBV9 and TRBJ2-2, with 7 bases identical to TRBD1. The CDR3 length is 16 residues. Unmatched junction bases numbered 7, after V lost 0 bases and J lost 5 bases. The germline V gene has CDR1 SGDLS and CDR2 YYNGEE. For the CDR3, the DNA is TGTGCCAGCAGCGTAGCCCCCCCAGGGGGAACCGGGGAGCTGTTTTTT. Its protein product is CASSVAPPGGTGELFF. Complete variable domain (other parts from reference TRBV9 and TRBJ2-2): DSGVTQTPKHLITATGQRVTLRCSPRSGDLSVYWYQQSLDQGLQFLIQYYNGEERAKGNILERFSAQQFPDLHSELNLSSLELGDSALYFCASSVAPPGGTGELFFGEGSRLTVL.

The chain employs TRBV19 and TRBJ1-4; 7 nucleotides agree with TRBD1. CDR1 and CDR2 (germline): LNHDA, SQIVND (reference sequence). The J segment lost 5 bases and the V segment lost 6 bases, leaving 12 bases of the junction unmatched. There are 16 residues in the CDR3. For the CDR3, the DNA is TGTGCCAGTAGCCCCCGGGACAGAAGACGGAATGAAAAACTGTTTTTT. Its protein is CASSPRDRRRNEKLFF.

The rearrangement uses TRBV15 and TRBJ1-5; 8 nucleotides align to TRBD1. Losses at the gene ends were 3 bases for V and 0 bases for J; bases not matched to a gene: 7. Per germline, CDR1 LNHNV and CDR2 YYDKDF (reference sequence). The CDR3 has 17 residues. CDR3 sequence: CATSRGQDWYSNQPQHF. CDR3 DNA sequence: TGTGCCACCAGCAGGGGACAGGATTGGTATAGCAATCAGCCCCAGCATTTT.

The CDR3 is CASRGKDTQYF. The CDR3 DNA is TGTGCCAGCAGGGGGAAGGATACGCAGTATTTT. The chain links TRBV6-5 to TRBJ2-3; D uncertain. The germline gives CDR1 MNHEY, CDR2 SVGAGI. This CDR3 has 11 residues. Trimming removed 6 bases from V and 6 bases from J, with 7 bases in between.

This clone has only a few counts. The V call is TRBV5-1, the J call TRBJ1-5; D possibly corresponds to TRBD1 (5 bases). The germline V gene has CDR1 SGHRS and CDR2 YFSETQ. The CDR3 runs 14 residues. The V end was cut by 0 bases, the J end by 1 base, with 5 bases between. CDR3 region: CASSLEGSNQPQHF. CDR3 nucleotides: TGCGCCAGCAGCTTGGAGGGGAGCAATCAGCCCCAGCATTTT.

In this sample, this clone turned up a few times. The chain is built from TRBV5-4 and TRBJ2-2; no firm D call. The CDR3 consists of 14 residues. Trimming removed 0 bases at V and 4 bases at J, with 7 bases between. The germline V gene encodes CDR1 SGHNT and CDR2 YYREEE (reference sequence). The CDR3 coding sequence is TGTGCCAGCAGCTTGGAGACGGCCACCGGGGAGCTGTTTTTT. This gives the protein CASSLETATGELFF.

V gene TRBV6-6 combines with J gene TRBJ1-1, with a possible D match to TRBD1 (5 bases). CDR1 and CDR2 (germline): MNHNY, SVGAGI (reference sequence). The CDR3 spans 14 residues. The V and J ends lost 2 bases and 2 bases respectively, with 9 bases between them. The CDR3: CASSYDRINTEAFF. CDR3 DNA: TGTGCCAGCAGTTACGACAGAATCAACACTGAAGCTTTCTTT.

The J gene is TRBJ2-1, the V gene TRBV11-3; 9 bases line up with TRBD1. This CDR3 spans 15 amino acids. Unmatched junction bases numbered 5, after V lost 0 bases and J lost 8 bases. The germline CDR1 and CDR2 sequences are SGHNT and YENEEA. For the CDR3, the DNA is TGTGCCAGCAGCTTAGACGGGACAGGGACGGATGAGCAGTTCTTC. It is translated as CASSLDGTGTDEQFF.

The chain employs TRBV5-1 and TRBJ2-3; 10 bases line up with TRBD2. The CDR3 covers 14 residues. With 8 bases clipped from V and 3 bases from J, the junction kept 6 bases outside the gene matches. In germline, CDR1 is SGHRS, CDR2 YFSETQ. The CDR3 DNA follows: TGCGCCAGTAAGCTAGCGGGGGTGACAGATACGCAGTATTTT. This translates into CASKLAGVTDTQYF.

V gene TRBV7-9 combines with J gene TRBJ2-5, with unresolved D. V shed 0 bases and J shed 1 base, with 6 bases lying between them. The CDR3 totals 14 residues. Germline V lookup: CDR1 SEHNR, CDR2 FQNEAQ (reference sequence). CDR3 loop: CASSLAATQETQYF. The CDR3 region has the DNA TGTGCCAGCAGCTTAGCGGCAACCCAAGAGACCCAGTACTTC.

The V and J genes are TRBV19 and TRBJ1-5, with 8 bases aligning to TRBD1. The germline V gene has CDR1 LNHDA and CDR2 SQIVND (reference sequence). This CDR3 has 15 amino acids. The J segment lost 6 bases and the V segment lost 3 bases, leaving 7 bases of the junction unmatched. CDR3 sequence reads: CASSIRTGHVQPQHF. Here the CDR3 DNA reads TGTGCCAGTAGTATCCGGACAGGGCACGTTCAGCCCCAGCATTTT.

In this sample, this clone turned up once. This sequence joins TRBV11-3 and TRBJ2-3; the match to TRBD2 covers 11 bases. This CDR3 comprises 16 residues. Germline assignment: CDR1 SGHNT and CDR2 YENEEA. Trimming removed 5 bases from V and 5 bases from J; junction bases left unmatched: 9. The CDR3 spells CASSLYSGGAGDTQYF. CDR3 bases: TGTGCCAGCAGCCTATATAGCGGGGGGGCTGGAGATACGCAGTATTTT.